This entry concerns a single T cell receptor beta chain. The data stem from a study of blood T cell repertoires in COVID-19. V dropped 2 bases and J dropped 3; count of bases not matched to a gene: 7. Germline CDR1 is MNHEY and CDR2 is SMNVEV (reference sequence). The CDR3 spans 18 residues. This table comes from immunoSEQ multiplex PCR, and its TCRdb copy is limited to in-frame clones, with some not included. Of hundreds of thousands of clones listed, roughly 90% are singletons. The sequence was collected from a man aged 18 to 29 with active or convalescent COVID-19. Sequenced material: peripheral blood. V and J are TRBV27 and TRBJ2-6; 10 positions agree with TRBD1. CDR3 sequence (DNA): TGTGCCAGCAGTTTAATCGGACAGGGGGTCGGTGGGGCCAACGTCCTGACTTTC. Translated, it gives CASSLIGQGVGGANVLTF.